This T cell receptor (beta chain) was retrieved from a study of blood T cell repertoires in COVID-19 (dated by TCRdb to 2020 to 2021). With respect to the entire study: Samples covering the acute and convalescent phases of COVID-19 were provided by collaborators in the United States, Italy and Spain. The material from the prospective study consisted of cDNA or gDNA derived from T cells, B-cell-depleted T cells, or PBMCs. The dataset comprised deeply sampled blood TCRbeta repertoires from subjects exposed to, actively infected with, or recovered from COVID-19. The repertoires were made available in a free public database intended to serve as a resource for research on the immune response to SARS-CoV-2. Samples were obtained from the ongoing ImmuneRACE study (first 160 participants) and from approximately 1,200 subjects provided by 6 global collaborators. A de-identified subject ID, COVID-19 status, age in years and sex were almost always included in the sample metadata. Where HLA class I and class II types were available, the types were taken from metadata supplied by the sample provider, not from assay-based typing.

TCRbeta CDR3 regions were amplified from genomic DNA by means of the immunoSEQ Assay, a bias-controlled multiplex PCR. As for the original processing: Nucleated cell counts per sample were estimated from amplification of reference gene primers within the assay. To quantify the absolute abundance of each unique TCRbeta CDR3 rearrangement, sequence reads were collapsed and filtered. Productive Simpson clonality was computed per sample as the square root of Simpson's diversity index over productive rearrangements. TCRdb obtained this table from immuneACCESS and retained in-frame rearrangements with V and J assigned. These tables miss some clones; where compared with another copy, unresolved V genes account for less than half of the shortfall, and the remainder is unexplained. Clonal size and the V and J genes are those of that table, whereas D and trimming came from the DNA. The sample contains fewer than 300,000 clones, about 93% of them found a single time. Roughly 1.1% of the sample is in the top ten clones.

Results the study describes overall, beyond this receptor: The quantity of clinical and demographic metadata differed by source and by participant and was supplied without curation.

In the prospective study, participants were about 18 to 100 years old, resided in under 30 geographic areas of the United States, and were enrolled through a virtual design. In the prospective study, cohorts were assigned on the basis of participant-reported clinical history obtained from a screening survey and a study questionnaire. ImmuneRACE Cohort 3 recovered participants were defined by two consecutive negative NP/OP PCR tests, healthcare professional clearance, or symptom resolution. Mobile phlebotomists in the prospective study collected whole blood, serum and a nasopharyngeal or oropharyngeal swab from every participant. Additional blood draws and questionnaires over an approximately two-month period could optionally be provided by prospective study participants. Blood samples from the prospective study were shipped frozen or at room temperature prior to DNA extraction. Looking up the germline V gene yields CDR1 SGHVS and CDR2 FQNEAQ. V is cut back by 3 bases and J by 8 bases, with 5 bases in the junction unmatched. The CDR3 starts with the cysteine, ends with the phenylalanine, and has 13 residues. The retained sequence is limited to the CDR3, 39 bases, with the frame set at the first base.

This clone was counted a few times. Its antigen specificity is not known. Base qualities are not at hand, and no much larger clone is one base apart. The receptor chain draws on TRBV7-8 and TRBJ1-1, with 8 junctional bases fitting TRBD1. The TCR sequence derives from a woman in her twenties or thirties who had recovered from COVID-19. What was sequenced was PBMCs or T cells enriched from blood (not recorded which). The CDR3 here reads CASSFSDRVEAFF. The DNA sequence is TGTGCCAGCAGCTTCTCGGACAGGGTCGAAGCTTTCTTT. Reference TRBV7-8 and TRBJ1-1 genes cover what lies past the CDR3, so the full variable domain is GAGVSQSPRYKVAKRGQDVALRCDPISGHVSLFWYQQALGQGPEFLTYFQNEAQLDKSGLPSDRFFAERPEGSVSTLKIQRTQQEDSAVYLCASSFSDRVEAFFGQGTRLTVV.